This paragraph reports one TCR beta chain. This sample was included in a study of shared clonotypes between healthy human individuals. Generated by immunoSEQ multiplex PCR, the TCRdb table keeps only in-frame clones and is missing some. This repertoire shows approximately 530,000 clones, approximately 94% found once; its top ten account for approximately 0.067%. Input material: naive CD4+ T cells sorted from blood. Stated subset: CD45RA+ positively selected. The receptor's source is a woman younger than 45 in good health.

The chain's CDR3 is CASSELGEGYGYTF. In DNA form, the CDR3 reads TGCGCCAGCAGTGAGTTAGGGGAGGGCTATGGCTACACCTTC. V gene TRBV10-2 combines with J gene TRBJ1-2; tentatively, D is TRBD1 (5 bases). Germline CDR1 and CDR2: WSHSY and SAAADI. This CDR3 is 14 amino acids long. With 1 base removed from V and 4 bases from J, the gap between germline ends came to 10 bases.